This entry describes one T cell receptor beta chain. This sample stems from a study of OX40 agonist ivuxolimab in advanced cancers. This table comes from immunoSEQ multiplex PCR, and its TCRdb copy is limited to in-frame clones, with some not included. This table has approximately 38,000 clones, around 93% appearing once. The V gene lost 3 bases and the J gene lost 7 bases, with 6 bases spanning the gap. The CDR3 has 10 residues. Germline CDR1 DFQATT, CDR2 SNEGSKA (reference sequence). The clonotype originates from an adult with an advanced solid tumor such as melanoma, head and neck, liver or kidney cancer. The chain has TRBV20-1 and TRBJ2-5; D ambiguous. The starting material was CD4+ or CD8+ T cells sorted from blood, obtained in a trial of the OX40 agonist ivuxolimab. CDR3 loop: CSASFRTQYF. CDR3 DNA sequence: TGCAGTGCTAGTTTTCGGACCCAGTACTTC.